The next 20 T cell receptor beta chains were all read from a single sample in a study of technical replicates of blood from several donors (dated by TCRdb to about 2017). The receptor library was made with the immunoSEQ multiplex PCR assay. TCRdb's version of the immuneACCESS table is confined to in-frame rearrangements and falls short of the full clone set. An unresolved V gene accounts for under half of the shortfall where checked; the remainder is of unknown origin. The sample data list about 97,000 clones, and over 90% of these were observed just once. Roughly 0.21% of the sample lies in the top ten. Sequenced sample: T cells isolated from PBMCs. Receptors originate from a human donor in good health.

This chain connects TRBV5-6 to TRBJ2-5; no reliable D call. Germline CDR1 SGHDT, CDR2 YYEEEE. The CDR3 is 13 amino acids. V gave up 0 bases and J gave up 5 bases, with 8 bases separating them. CDR3 DNA: TGTGCCAGCAGCTTGGACGCCACTGAGACCCAGTACTTC. As protein: CASSLDATETQYF.

This chain uses TRBV6-5 with TRBJ1-1; D perhaps matches TRBD1 (6 bases). CDR1 is MNHEY and CDR2 is SVGAGI in the germline V gene. Trimming pared 5 bases from V and 1 base from J, leaving 11 bases between. This CDR3 comprises 14 residues. The CDR3 DNA follows: TGTGCCAGCAGTCTGGGACACTCGAACACTGAAGCTTTCTTT. It encodes CASSLGHSNTEAFF.

The chain has TRBV5-4 and TRBJ2-5, with a tentative D call TRBD2 (5 bases). The CDR3 runs 15 residues. Germline assignment: CDR1 SGHNT and CDR2 YYREEE (reference sequence). V was pared by 4 bases and J by 4 bases, with 17 bases between. For the CDR3, the DNA is TGTGCCAGCAGCGAAAATGGACTGGTAGGAGAGACCCAGTACTTC. Amino acids: CASSENGLVGETQYF.

The J gene is TRBJ2-2, the V gene TRBV11-2, with 11 bases lining up with TRBD2. The CDR3 loop spans 19 amino acids. Per germline, CDR1 SGHAT and CDR2 FQNNGV. The V segment lost 5 bases and the J segment 1 base; nucleotides outside the gene matches: 12. The CDR3 protein is CASSQNRASGRWNTGELFF. The DNA for the CDR3 is TGTGCCAGCAGCCAAAATAGGGCTAGCGGGAGGTGGAACACCGGGGAGCTGTTTTTT.

V and J are TRBV10-1 and TRBJ2-1; 9 bases are a match to TRBD2. Germline V gene data show CDR1 as WNHNN and CDR2 as SYGVQD (reference sequence). Trimming cost V 2 bases and J 4 bases; bases outside gene matches: 6. This CDR3 region has 16 residues. CDR3 nucleotide sequence: TGCGCCAGCAGTGAGGTAGCGGGAGAGGGGTACAATGAGCAGTTCTTC. This codes for CASSEVAGEGYNEQFF.

This chain joins TRBV4-1 and TRBJ2-1; D is uncertain. The CDR3 length is 14 residues. V lost 2 bases, J lost 3 bases, and 8 bases lay in between. CDR1 and CDR2 (germline): MGHRA, YSYEKL. This chain's CDR3 is CASSQPTDYNEQFF. CDR3 in DNA: TGCGCCAGCAGCCAACCCACAGACTACAATGAGCAGTTCTTC.

This chain joins TRBV5-1 and TRBJ1-1; the D gene is possibly TRBD1 (5 bases). The CDR3 totals 16 residues. The germline CDR1 and CDR2 sequences are SGHRS and YFSETQ. V was cut by 0 bases and J by 3 bases, with 15 bases left in between. CDR3 region: CASSLAVSGGYTEAFF. CDR3 nucleotides: TGCGCCAGCAGCTTGGCCGTCAGCGGGGGGTACACTGAAGCTTTCTTT.

CDR3 in amino acids: CSVTFPGSSNQPQHF. The CDR3 DNA reads TGCAGCGTAACATTCCCGGGGTCTAGCAATCAGCCCCAGCATTTT. This chain connects TRBV29-1 to TRBJ1-5; D unclear. There are 15 residues in the CDR3. Per germline, CDR1 SQVTM and CDR2 ANQGSEA. Trimming pared 6 bases from V and 0 bases from J, leaving 15 bases between.

V usage is TRBV5-1 and J usage is TRBJ1-2; D remains ambiguous. With 4 bases removed from V and 4 bases from J, the gap between germline ends came to 17 bases. The germline gives CDR1 SGHRS, CDR2 YFSETQ. This CDR3 comprises 15 residues. The CDR3 protein is CASSGTLGRGYGYTF. CDR3 nucleotide sequence: TGCGCCAGCAGCGGAACCTTAGGGAGAGGCTATGGCTACACCTTC.

V is TRBV7-9 and J is TRBJ2-2, with TRBD1 as a possible D gene (6 bases). V gave up 5 bases and J gave up 3 bases, with 16 bases separating them. The CDR3 contains 16 residues. In germline, CDR1 is SEHNR, CDR2 FQNEAQ (reference sequence). As DNA, the CDR3 is TGTGCCAGCAGCCCTATAGCCCCAGGGGACACCGGGGAGCTGTTTTTT. Protein sequence: CASSPIAPGDTGELFF.

V and J are TRBV19 and TRBJ1-2, with D possibly TRBD1 on 5 matching bases. Germline CDR1 is LNHDA and CDR2 is SQIVND (reference sequence). With 3 bases removed from V and 1 base from J, the gap between germline ends came to 9 bases. The CDR3 contains 14 residues. CDR3 region: CASSIGGGNYGYTF. For the CDR3, the DNA is TGTGCCAGTAGTATTGGGGGGGGTAACTATGGCTACACCTTC.

V and J are TRBV11-2 and TRBJ1-2, with 10 bases aligning to TRBD1. Losses at the gene ends were 5 bases for V and 5 bases for J; bases not matched to a gene: 14. CDR1 SGHAT and CDR2 FQNNGV come from the germline V gene. This CDR3 is built from 17 residues. The CDR3 DNA reads as TGTGCCAGCAGCCTCCCGGGACAGGGGATATTTCGTTATGGCTACACCTTC. Its protein product is CASSLPGQGIFRYGYTF.

The chain uses TRBV11-2 and TRBJ1-2, with 8 bases lining up with TRBD1. The ends lost 5 bases at V and 3 bases at J; junction bases unmatched: 5. CDR1 SGHAT and CDR2 FQNNGV come from the germline V gene. The CDR3 contains 14 residues. The CDR3, as DNA: TGTGCCAGCAGCCACCCGACAGGGGACTATGGCTACACCTTC. It specifies CASSHPTGDYGYTF.

The chain carries TRBV5-4 and TRBJ2-7; the D gene is possibly TRBD2 (7 bases). The V gene lost 0 bases and the J gene lost 2 bases, with 12 bases spanning the gap. Germline V gene lookup returns CDR1 SGHNT and CDR2 YYREEE (reference sequence). The CDR3 has 15 residues. The CDR3 bases are TGTGCCAGCAGCTTGGGGGAGGGGGTGGCCTACGAGCAGTACTTC. Translated, it gives CASSLGEGVAYEQYF. Combining the CDR3 with reference TRBV5-4 and TRBJ2-7 gives the whole variable domain ETGVTQSPTHLIKTRGQQVTLRCSSQSGHNTVSWYQQALGQGPQFIFQYYREEENGRGNFPPRFSGLQFPNYSSELNVNALELDDSALYLCASSLGEGVAYEQYFGPGTRLTVT.

The chain combines TRBV2 with TRBJ1-4; 12 bases fit TRBD1. V lost 6 bases, J lost 7 bases, and 15 bases stayed unmatched. The length of the CDR3 is 18 residues. Germline V gene lookup returns CDR1 SNHLY and CDR2 FYNNEI. CDR3 sequence (DNA): TGTGCCAGCAGGCCGGGACAGGGGGCGCGAGGCTCGCCTGAAAAACTGTTTTTT. Protein sequence: CASRPGQGARGSPEKLFF.

The genes are TRBV6-5 and TRBJ2-3; D is unclear. CDR3 length: 13 residues. Trimming stripped 2 bases from V and 0 bases from J, with 3 bases between. In germline, CDR1 is MNHEY, CDR2 SVGAGI. CDR3 sequence: CASSYGSTDTQYF. The CDR3 DNA is TGTGCCAGCAGTTACGGCAGCACAGATACGCAGTATTTT.

The chain carries TRBV7-9 and TRBJ2-7, with D perhaps matching TRBD1 (6 bases). The CDR3 is made up of 14 amino acids. Germline V gene data show CDR1 as SEHNR and CDR2 as FQNEAQ (reference sequence). Trimming shortened V by 8 bases and J by 3 bases, and 17 bases separated the two germline ends. The CDR3 sequence is CASEEQQGRYEQYF. CDR3 nucleotide sequence: TGTGCCAGCGAGGAACAACAGGGCCGCTACGAGCAGTACTTC.

V usage is TRBV6-1 and J usage is TRBJ1-1; possibly TRBD1 for D (5 bases). V was pared by 5 bases and J by 4 bases, with 17 bases between. CDR1 and CDR2 (germline): MNHNS, SASEGT. The CDR3 length is 15 residues. The CDR3 DNA sequence: TGTGCCAGCAGTCGGCAGTTAGGGGAAGGCACTGAAGCTTTCTTT. It is translated as CASSRQLGEGTEAFF.

The chain has TRBV6-1 and TRBJ1-1, with TRBD1 matching 10 bases. The CDR3 loop spans 17 amino acids. Germline CDR1 is MNHNS and CDR2 is SASEGT. V gave up 3 bases and J gave up 7 bases; unmatched junction bases: 14. The CDR3 DNA reads as TGTGCCAGCAGTGACTTTGTAAGCGGGACAGGGGCTTTTGAAGCTTTCTTT. Translation: CASSDFVSGTGAFEAFF.

The gene calls are TRBV18 and TRBJ2-3; D gene ambiguous. Germline lookup yields CDR1 KGHSH and CDR2 LQKENI. The CDR3 is 13 residues long. V dropped 3 bases and J dropped 0 bases, with 4 bases sitting between them. CDR3 nucleotide sequence: TGTGCCAGCTCACCCGGGAGCACAGATACGCAGTATTTT. It is translated as CASSPGSTDTQYF.